This T cell receptor (beta chain) was profiled in a study of blood T cell repertoires in COVID-19. Study overall: Collection of acute and convalescent COVID-19 samples took place in the United States, Italy and Spain. PBMCs, B-cell-depleted T cells, or T cells were the source of the cDNA or gDNA that made up the material.

Per the study methods: Amplification from reference gene primers served as the basis for estimated nucleated cell counts. Sequencing was performed with immunoSEQ multiplex PCR; in TCRdb, only in-frame clones are kept and a portion is missing. Clone size and V and J calls were adopted from that table, with D and trimming inferred from the DNA. Among about 190,000 clones listed, 70% to 90% were seen once. This clone was seen only a few times. This CDR3 is 12 amino acids long. The germline V gene encodes CDR1 MNHEY and CDR2 SMNVEV (reference sequence). V lost 5 bases to trimming and J lost 6 bases, with 10 bases between them.

The sequencing sample was made of peripheral blood. This receptor was identified in a woman between 40 and 55 years old who had recovered from COVID-19. The chain has TRBV27 and TRBJ1-2, with D unresolved. The CDR3, as DNA: TGTGCCAGCAGTAGAAACAGAGATGGCTACACCTTC. Its protein is CASSRNRDGYTF.